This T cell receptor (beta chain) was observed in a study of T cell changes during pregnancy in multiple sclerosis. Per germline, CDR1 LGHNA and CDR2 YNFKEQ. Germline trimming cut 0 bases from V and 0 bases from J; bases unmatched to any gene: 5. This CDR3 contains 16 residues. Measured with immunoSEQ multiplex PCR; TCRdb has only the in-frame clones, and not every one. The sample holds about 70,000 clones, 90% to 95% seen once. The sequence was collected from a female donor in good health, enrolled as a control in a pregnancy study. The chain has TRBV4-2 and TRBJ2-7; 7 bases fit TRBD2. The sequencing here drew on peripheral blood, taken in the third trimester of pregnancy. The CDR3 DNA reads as TGTGCCAGCAGCCAAGATCTGGGGGGGGGCTCCTACGAGCAGTACTTC. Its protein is CASSQDLGGGSYEQYF.